The 27 T cell receptor beta chains listed next were all sequenced from one sample in a study of T cells after yellow fever vaccination. From the 5' RACE reads, TCRdb called clonotypes with MiXCR, one entry per CDR3 protein. The profile shows a few hundred thousand distinct CDR3 sequences, about 4% of them singletons. The starting material was PBMCs, obtained 5 days after the yellow fever booster vaccination. Receptors were obtained from a man aged 18 to 29 who received the YFV17D yellow fever vaccine.

This clonotype was seen more than once but under ten times. The chain combines TRBV9 with TRBJ2-5; D gene unclear. This CDR3 is 13 amino acids long. V lost 3 bases and J 2 bases, leaving 8 bases between the germline ends. The V gene's germline CDR1 is SGDLS and CDR2 YYNGEE. The CDR3 coding sequence is TGTGCCAGCAGCGCCAGCCCTCAAGAGACCCAGTACTTC. Amino acid sequence: CASSASPQETQYF.

The chain combines TRBV4-1 with TRBJ1-2; a weak D match, TRBD1 (5 bases). Between the trimmed V and J ends, which lost 0 bases and 5 bases, there was a span of 16 bases. The CDR3 is 16 amino acids. Germline V gives CDR1 MGHRA, CDR2 YSYEKL. CDR3 amino acids: CASSQDLGLGGYGYTF. As DNA, the CDR3 is TGCGCCAGCAGCCAAGATCTGGGACTGGGTGGATATGGCTACACCTTC.

In its sample, this clonotype was seen many times. The chain couples TRBV7-8 to TRBJ1-1; D unclear. The CDR3 has 13 residues. Trimming shortened V by 2 bases and J by 7 bases, and 11 bases separated the two germline ends. CDR1 and CDR2 from the germline V gene are SGHVS and FQNEAQ. In nucleotides, the CDR3 is TGTGCCAGCAGCTTATCTGCGTCGCTTGAAGCTTTCTTT. Translated: CASSLSASLEAFF.

The chain recombines TRBV7-8 with TRBJ2-2; 8 nucleotides match TRBD2. V was clipped by 4 bases and J by 4 bases; unmatched bases: 11. This CDR3 region has 17 residues. The germline gives CDR1 SGHVS, CDR2 FQNEAQ. CDR3 protein: CASSWRRDAGGTGELFF. In nucleotides, the CDR3 is TGTGCCAGCAGCTGGCGGCGGGATGCGGGAGGCACCGGGGAGCTGTTTTTT.

The sample holds many counts of this clonotype. This rearrangement joins TRBV6-2 or TRBV6-3 to TRBJ2-2; TRBD1 or TRBD2 may be the D gene (5 bases each). The V end lost 0 bases, the J end lost 2 bases, and 16 bases lay between the germline ends. Per germline, CDR1 MNHEY and CDR2 SVGEGT. CDR3 length equals 18 residues. CDR3 residues: CASSYSFLEGINTGELFF. The CDR3 nucleotides are TGTGCCAGCAGTTACTCTTTCCTTGAGGGGATAAACACCGGGGAGCTGTTTTTT.

This chain uses TRBV7-2 with TRBJ1-1; perhaps TRBD1 as D (6 bases). The CDR3 has 17 residues. The germline V gene has CDR1 SGHTA and CDR2 FQGNSA. V lost 3 bases, J lost 0 bases, and 17 bases lay in between. CDR3 loop: CASSLVQGSTVNTEAFF. The DNA of the CDR3 is TGTGCCAGCAGCTTGGTCCAGGGGTCCACAGTGAACACTGAAGCTTTCTTT.

The chain links TRBV6-2 or TRBV6-3 to TRBJ2-4; D not certain. V dropped 9 bases and J dropped 2 bases, with 14 bases sitting between them. Germline loops: CDR1 MNHEY, CDR2 SVGEGT. This CDR3 spans 14 amino acids. The CDR3 DNA reads TGTGCCAGTCACACGGGTGGGACCAAAAACATTCAGTACTTC. As protein: CASHTGGTKNIQYF.

This clonotype turned up a few times. V is TRBV6-5 and J is TRBJ1-6; D is uncertain. V shed 5 bases and J shed 6 bases, with 5 bases lying between them. Germline lookup yields CDR1 MNHEY and CDR2 SVGAGI. The CDR3 spans 12 residues. The CDR3 spells CASSRPNSPLHF. For the CDR3, the DNA is TGTGCCAGCAGTCGGCCTAATTCACCCCTCCACTTT.

The rearrangement joins TRBV5-4 to TRBJ2-1; 8 bases line up with TRBD2. The J segment lost 3 bases and the V segment lost 6 bases, leaving 11 bases of the junction unmatched. This CDR3 contains 16 residues. Germline V CDR1 and CDR2: SGHNT, YYREEE (reference sequence). This CDR3 reads CASTLPGRGDYNEQFF. The CDR3 DNA sequence: TGTGCCAGCACCTTACCTGGGCGGGGGGACTACAATGAGCAGTTCTTC.

This clonotype has a handful of counts. This chain uses TRBV10-3 with TRBJ2-7; 8 nucleotides match TRBD1. There are 14 residues in the CDR3. CDR1 and CDR2 from the germline V gene are ENHRY and SYGVKD. With 3 bases clipped from V and 4 bases from J, the junction kept 5 bases outside the gene matches. The CDR3 sequence is CAISDLDRVYEQYF. The CDR3 DNA sequence: TGTGCCATCAGTGACCTGGACAGGGTATACGAGCAGTACTTC.

The chain has TRBV28 and TRBJ1-5, with 7 bases identical to TRBD1. CDR3 size: 16 residues. The germline CDR1 and CDR2 sequences are MDHEN and SYDVKM. V lost 6 bases and J lost 4; bases outside the gene matches: 12. CDR3 nucleotide sequence: TGTGCCAGCAGGCCATTCAGGGGGGGTTATAATCAGCCCCAGCATTTT. Its protein is CASRPFRGGYNQPQHF.

At least ten counts were recorded for this clonotype. This sequence joins TRBV6-2 or TRBV6-3 and TRBJ2-4, with TRBD1 matching over 9 bases. Trimming cost V 9 bases and J 8 bases; bases outside gene matches: 14. Germline V lookup: CDR1 MNHEY, CDR2 SVGEGT. The CDR3 length is 15 residues. The CDR3 reads CASSRPGQGLDIQYF. The CDR3 DNA is TGTGCCAGTTCGCGACCGGGACAGGGTTTGGACATTCAGTACTTC.

This clonotype has a handful of counts. The chain combines TRBV28 with TRBJ2-1, with unresolved D. Germline CDR1 and CDR2: MDHEN and SYDVKM. The CDR3 totals 15 residues. Trimming removed 4 bases at V and 0 bases at J, with 10 bases between. As DNA, the CDR3 is TGTGCCAGCAGTTGGGCAGGTAGCTCCTACAATGAGCAGTTCTTC. Protein product: CASSWAGSSYNEQFF.

This clonotype was seen at least ten times. V is TRBV6-6 and J is TRBJ1-6; D may be TRBD1 (6 bases). Trimming left V 7 bases short and J 7 bases short, with 14 bases between. The CDR3 loop spans 14 amino acids. Germline V gene data show CDR1 as MNHNY and CDR2 as SVGAGI (reference sequence). The CDR3 loop is CASNVQGRNSPLHF. The DNA of the CDR3 is TGTGCCAGCAACGTGCAGGGGAGAAATTCACCCCTCCACTTT.

This clonotype was detected a few times. This sequence joins TRBV5-4 and TRBJ2-7, with D uncertain. The V end was cut by 0 bases, the J end by 3 bases, with 4 bases between. Germline-derived CDR1 and CDR2 are SGHNT and YYREEE (reference sequence). The length of the CDR3 is 12 residues. The CDR3 loop is CASSLDFYEQYV. The CDR3 bases are TGTGCCAGCAGCTTGGACTTCTACGAGCAGTACGTC.

This clonotype was counted ten times or more. The V and J genes are TRBV18 and TRBJ2-4; the D gene is possibly TRBD1 (6 bases). Germline CDR1 reads KGHSH; CDR2 reads LQKENI. Trimming cost V 0 bases and J 7 bases, with 10 bases left between them. The CDR3 covers 14 residues. The CDR3 sequence: CASSPPSQGNIQYF. The CDR3 DNA sequence: TGTGCCAGCTCACCACCGAGCCAGGGGAACATTCAGTACTTC.

This clonotype was seen a handful of times. The chain has TRBV5-1 and TRBJ2-1; TRBD1 matches 10 bases. V shed 4 bases, J shed 3 bases, and the junction held 7 bases outside the gene matches. The CDR3 spans 16 residues. Germline CDR1 reads SGHRS; CDR2 reads YFSETQ. CDR3 nucleotides: TGCGCCAGCAGCGACCCCGGGACAGGGGTCTACAATGAGCAGTTCTTC. It is translated as CASSDPGTGVYNEQFF.

This clonotype was counted a single time. CDR3: CASRRVVVHDGYTF. CDR3 in DNA: TGTGCCAGCAGGCGAGTGGTTGTGCACGATGGCTACACCTTC. This sequence joins TRBV12-3 or TRBV12-4 and TRBJ1-2; no reliable D call. The V end was cut by 6 bases, the J end by 6 bases, with 17 bases between. The CDR3 is 14 residues long.

This clonotype was observed a handful of times. The chain employs TRBV20-1 and TRBJ2-4; 7 nucleotides match TRBD1. Germline loops: CDR1 DFQATT, CDR2 SNEGSKA (reference sequence). This CDR3 is built from 14 residues. J was trimmed by 7 bases and V by 2 bases; bases with no gene match: 8. DNA of the CDR3: TGCAGTGCTAGATCGACAGGGTCGAGGAACATTCAGTACTTC. This translates into CSARSTGSRNIQYF.

This chain connects TRBV7-2 to TRBJ1-1; D is ambiguous. The germline gives CDR1 SGHTA, CDR2 FQGNSA. CDR3 length: 15 residues. Trimming removed 6 bases at V and 1 base at J, with 15 bases between. The CDR3 coding sequence is TGTGCCAGCAGTTCGTTTAAAGGGAAGAACACTGAAGCTTTCTTT. This encodes CASSSFKGKNTEAFF.

The V and J genes are TRBV19 and TRBJ1-2; 9 bases map to TRBD1. The junction had 6 bases not matched to a gene; V was cut back by 6 bases and J by 4 bases. The CDR3 has 14 residues. Germline V CDR1 and CDR2: LNHDA, SQIVND (reference sequence). The CDR3 DNA reads TGTGCCAGTAGGAAACAGGGGGCTGGCTATGGCTACACCTTC. Its translation is CASRKQGAGYGYTF.

The chain joins TRBV6-5 to TRBJ2-7; 7 bases are a match to TRBD1. The CDR3 spans 15 residues. From germline, CDR1 is MNHEY and CDR2 SVGAGI. With 4 bases clipped from V and 0 bases from J, the junction kept 6 bases outside the gene matches. CDR3 region: CASSSPGTASYEQYF. CDR3 coding DNA: TGTGCCAGCAGTTCGCCCGGGACAGCCTCCTACGAGCAGTACTTC.

The rearrangement uses TRBV2 and TRBJ1-1; tentatively, D is TRBD1 (5 bases). The CDR3 sequence is 11 residues long. The V and J ends lost 4 bases and 8 bases respectively, with 8 bases between them. CDR1 is SNHLY, CDR2 FYNNEI, per germline. CDR3 in amino acids: CASSGWGEAFF. CDR3 DNA: TGTGCCAGCAGTGGATGGGGGGAAGCTTTCTTT.

Ten or more counts support this clonotype. The genes are TRBV3-1 and TRBJ2-7; TRBD1 matches 9 bases. Trimming cost V 1 base and J 5 bases; bases outside gene matches: 9. The CDR3 contains 16 residues. Germline V lookup: CDR1 LGHDT, CDR2 YNNKEL (reference sequence). CDR3 nucleotide sequence: TGTGCCAGCAGCCAAGGCCCGGGACAGGGTAAGGACGAGCAGTACGTC. Protein: CASSQGPGQGKDEQYV.

This clonotype was detected only a few times. The chain combines TRBV6-5 with TRBJ1-2, with D tentatively TRBD1 (6 bases). CDR1 MNHEY and CDR2 SVGAGI come from the germline V gene. The CDR3 runs 12 residues. Trimming removed 5 bases at V and 8 bases at J, with 12 bases between. Written as DNA, the CDR3 is TGTGCCAGCAGTCGTACAGGGCAAGGCTACACCTTC. This gives the protein CASSRTGQGYTF.

This clonotype was observed at least ten times. The chain recombines TRBV12-3 or TRBV12-4 with TRBJ2-7; TRBD2 matches 8 bases. The CDR3 spans 14 residues. V was pared by 7 bases and J by 4 bases, with 9 bases of the junction left unmatched. The CDR3 DNA reads as TGTGCCAGCACCCTGTCGGGAGGGGGGTACGAGCAGTACTTC. Amino acids: CASTLSGGGYEQYF.

The J gene is TRBJ2-5, the V gene TRBV5-1, with 11 bases that match TRBD2. The CDR3 runs to 16 residues. Trimming took 4 bases from V and 2 from J; bases not matched to a gene: 7. CDR1 and CDR2 from the germline V gene are SGHRS and YFSETQ. This chain's CDR3 is CASSQGTSGLQETQYF. The CDR3 nucleotides read TGCGCCAGCAGCCAAGGGACTAGCGGACTTCAAGAGACCCAGTACTTC.